This TCR beta chain was observed in a study of blood T cells in healthy people across ages. Overall study results and limits: Older individuals had lower TCR beta diversity per million T cells (the decline was roughly linear).

V was pared by 3 bases and J by 0 bases, with 8 bases between. CDR1 and CDR2 (germline): SQVTM, ANQGSEA. CDR3 size: 13 residues. A J-beta primer mix and a sample-barcoded 5' primer were used in a second PCR of roughly 7 to 12 cycles. TCRdb passed the 5' RACE reads through MiXCR, listing each CDR3 protein once. There are roughly 800,000 distinct CDR3 sequences in the sample; 20% to 30% occur only once, and around 2.9% lies in the top ten. The table lists this clonotype with a few counts. The antigen remains unidentified. These records were also assigned to another study, of T cells of mothers and their children. That work states: The authors added sample barcodes and 2-4 random nucleotides using the M1S primer of the second PCR.

Sequencing was carried out using blood. J is TRBJ2-5 and V is TRBV29-1; D remains unclear. The origin of this receptor is a boy aged 5-17 years in good health. CDR3 coding DNA: TGCAGCGTTGACGCGGTGTACCAAGAGACCCAGTACTTC. This translates into CSVDAVYQETQYF.